This TCR beta chain comes out of a study of identifying expanded T cells in peripheral blood. General study findings and limits: Approximately 2-week clone count variance significantly increased as total template count grew.

No infections or other immune events were documented during collection. This clone was detected once. The antigen remains unidentified. The assay was immunoSEQ multiplex PCR, and TCRdb's table has in-frame clones only and misses some. The sample has under 150,000 clones; more than 80% are singletons. V was pared by 3 bases and J by 8 bases, with 20 bases between. Germline V gives CDR1 LNHDA, CDR2 SQIVND (reference sequence). This CDR3 has 16 residues. The sequence came from a person between 18 and 70 years old in good health. V usage is TRBV19 and J usage is TRBJ2-1; D possibly corresponds to TRBD2 (6 bases). The sample was blood. CDR3 nucleotide sequence: TGTGCCAGTAGTATTGGTAGACTAGAGGGCTTACATGAGCAGTTCTTC. This encodes CASSIGRLEGLHEQFF.